Sequencing of this T cell receptor (beta chain) was carried out in a study of T cell repertoires in cytomegalovirus infection. Points from the study as a whole: The study found HLA-C-restricted CMV-specific TCR beta clonotypes dominating the ex vivo response.

MiXCR, applied by TCRdb to the reads, yields one record per CDR3 protein. The table lists some 150,000 distinct CDR3 sequences, approximately 30% of them singletons. A remark on this clonotype: Its antigen is not known.

Source: CD8+ T cells from cultured PBMCs, taken from culture after CMV antigen stimulation. The TCR comes from a human donor in good health (CMV status not recorded). Some clones in this sample may be carry-over from other donors' samples.

The CDR3 is CASSFGQGRKTQYF. In DNA, the CDR3 is TGTGCCAGCAGCTTCGGACAGGGTAGGAAGACCCAGTACTTC. V is TRBV11-2 and J is TRBJ2-5; 8 nucleotides agree with TRBD1. The germline CDR1 and CDR2 sequences are SGHAT and FQNNGV. The CDR3 extends over 14 amino acids. V was pared by 3 bases and J by 6 bases, with 6 bases of the junction left unmatched.